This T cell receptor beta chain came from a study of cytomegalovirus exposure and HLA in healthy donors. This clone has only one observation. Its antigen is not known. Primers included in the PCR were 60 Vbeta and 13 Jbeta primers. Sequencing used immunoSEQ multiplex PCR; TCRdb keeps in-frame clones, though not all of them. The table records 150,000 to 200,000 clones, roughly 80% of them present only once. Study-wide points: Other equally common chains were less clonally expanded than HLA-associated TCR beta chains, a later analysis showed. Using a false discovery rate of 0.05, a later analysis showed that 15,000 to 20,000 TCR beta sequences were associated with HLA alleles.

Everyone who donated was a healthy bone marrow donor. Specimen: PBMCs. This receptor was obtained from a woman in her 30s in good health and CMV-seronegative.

The DNA for the CDR3 is TGTGCCAGCAGTTTAACTCCTTATCAGCCCCAGCATTTT. It is translated as CASSLTPYQPQHF. This chain uses TRBV27 with TRBJ1-5; D is unclear. The CDR3 totals 13 residues. CDR1 and CDR2 from the germline V gene are MNHEY and SMNVEV (reference sequence). V lost 2 bases and J 5 bases, leaving 7 bases between the germline ends.